Below, 28 T cell receptor beta chains from the same sample are listed, as sequenced in a study of blood T cell repertoires in COVID-19. The table came from immunoSEQ multiplex PCR; TCRdb's copy has only in-frame clones and leaves some out. The table records 25,000 to 30,000 clones, roughly 84% of them present only once. Sequences were obtained from peripheral blood. These receptors were obtained from a human donor in a cohort sampled during active COVID-19. The donor label of this sample is uncertain.

The rearrangement uses TRBV3-1 (or the pseudogene TRBV3-2) and TRBJ2-1, with 9 bases matching TRBD2. Germline lookup yields CDR1 LGHDT and CDR2 YNNKEL (reference sequence). After removal of 1 base from V and 7 bases from J, the junction contained 20 bases not matched to a gene. The CDR3 contains 20 residues. The CDR3 spells CASSQALGQRSGGPANEQFF. CDR3 DNA sequence: TGTGCCAGCAGCCAAGCTCTTGGCCAGAGGAGCGGGGGGCCGGCTAATGAGCAGTTCTTC.

In its sample, this clone was seen once. The V gene is TRBV28, the J gene TRBJ2-2, with a tentative D call TRBD1 (6 bases). This CDR3 comprises 14 residues. CDR1 is MDHEN, CDR2 SYDVKM, per germline. V was cut by 10 bases and J by 1 base, with 13 bases left in between. The CDR3 coding sequence is TGTGCCACCACTGGGGGACAGAACACCGGGGAGCTGTTTTTT. It specifies CATTGGQNTGELFF.

The J gene is TRBJ1-1, the V gene TRBV6-5; 7 nucleotides agree with TRBD1. In germline, CDR1 is MNHEY, CDR2 SVGAGI. The V and J ends lost 6 bases and 2 bases, in that order; junction bases with no gene match: 3. The CDR3 extends over 13 amino acids. In nucleotides, the CDR3 is TGTGCCAGCAGAAGACAGGGTAACACTGAAGCTTTCTTT. This encodes CASRRQGNTEAFF.

The CDR3 coding sequence is TGTGCCAGCAGTTACCATTCCGGGACAGGGGCGAATGAGCAGTTCTTC. Amino acid sequence: CASSYHSGTGANEQFF. J is TRBJ2-1 and V is TRBV6-2 or TRBV6-3, with 10 bases matching TRBD1. Germline V CDR1 and CDR2: MNHEY, SVGEGT. The J segment lost 7 bases and the V segment lost 2 bases, leaving 8 bases of the junction unmatched. The CDR3 is made up of 16 amino acids.

This clone has only one observation. The V gene is TRBV28, the J gene TRBJ2-3, with a weak D call TRBD1 (6 bases). Trimming shortened V by 2 bases and J by 0 bases, and 6 bases separated the two germline ends. CDR3 length: 14 amino acids. CDR1 is MDHEN, CDR2 SYDVKM, per germline. The CDR3 nucleotides read TGTGCCAGCAGTTTAGGACAGAGCACAGATACGCAGTATTTT. Its protein is CASSLGQSTDTQYF.

The gene calls are TRBV27 and TRBJ1-1, with D tentatively TRBD1 (6 bases). The CDR3 runs to 14 residues. Trimming took 5 bases from V and 2 from J, leaving 12 bases between them. Germline V lookup: CDR1 MNHEY, CDR2 SMNVEV (reference sequence). The CDR3 bases are TGTGCCAGCAGTGCCGGGGGGGCTAACACTGAAGCTTTCTTT. Protein: CASSAGGANTEAFF.

V and J are TRBV7-2 and TRBJ2-5; unclear D gene. Looked up from germline, CDR1 is SGHTA and CDR2 is FQGNSA. V lost 5 bases and J 5 bases, leaving 18 bases between the germline ends. The CDR3 runs 15 residues. The CDR3 loop reads CASSRDFGFGETQYF. The CDR3 DNA reads as TGTGCCAGCAGCCGTGATTTCGGGTTCGGGGAGACCCAGTACTTC. Variable domain in full (rest from reference TRBV7-2 and TRBJ2-5): GAGVSQSPSNKVTEKGKDVELRCDPISGHTALYWYRQSLGQGLEFLIYFQGNSAPDKSGLPSDRFSAERTGGSVSTLTIQRTQQEDSAVYLCASSRDFGFGETQYFGPGTRLLVL.

The chain joins TRBV19 to TRBJ1-2; D uncertain. The ends were cut back, 1 base at V and 0 bases at J, with 6 bases in the middle. This CDR3 region has 14 residues. Germline V gene data show CDR1 as LNHDA and CDR2 as SQIVND (reference sequence). CDR3 region: CASSIGRTNYGYTF. The DNA of the CDR3 is TGTGCCAGTAGTATAGGGCGGACTAACTATGGCTACACCTTC.

This clone appeared once. The rearrangement uses TRBV7-9 and TRBJ2-1; 7 bases map to TRBD2. After removal of 5 bases from V and 10 bases from J, the junction contained 11 bases not matched to a gene. This CDR3 has 14 residues. CDR1 and CDR2 (germline): SEHNR, FQNEAQ (reference sequence). The CDR3 here is CASSRSGAFYEQFF. The DNA of the CDR3 is TGTGCCAGCAGCAGGAGCGGGGCCTTTTACGAGCAGTTCTTC.

The sample holds one count of this clone. The chain is built from TRBV23-1 and TRBJ2-7, with D perhaps matching TRBD1 (5 bases). TRBV23-1 is treated as an ORF (open reading frame) with a function not yet certain. CDR3 length: 15 residues. V lost 3 bases and J 2 bases, leaving 14 bases between the germline ends. The CDR3: CASSHSCRVTYEQYF. In DNA, the CDR3 is TGCGCCAGCAGTCATTCTTGCAGGGTTACCTACGAGCAGTACTTC.

The chain joins TRBV7-2 to TRBJ2-3; 11 positions agree with TRBD2. CDR3 length equals 15 residues. Germline CDR1 and CDR2: SGHTA and FQGNSA. Trimming removed 6 bases from V and 3 bases from J; junction bases left unmatched: 5. In DNA, the CDR3 is TGTGCCAGCAGGGTAGCGGGGGGGCCTACAGATACGCAGTATTTT. Its translation is CASRVAGGPTDTQYF.

This chain uses TRBV7-6 with TRBJ2-1; possibly TRBD1 for D (5 bases). From germline, CDR1 is SGHVS and CDR2 FNYEAQ. Trimming cost V 4 bases and J 1 base, with 14 bases left between them. This CDR3 comprises 16 residues. This CDR3 is CASSSTGRGSYNEQFF. In DNA form, the CDR3 reads TGTGCCAGCAGCTCCACAGGAAGGGGTTCCTACAATGAGCAGTTCTTC.

This chain uses TRBV7-2 with TRBJ2-7; 11 bases line up with TRBD2. The CDR3 spans 17 residues. With V trimmed by 5 bases and J by 1 base, 10 bases remained unmatched. Germline V CDR1 and CDR2: SGHTA, FQGNSA. CDR3 residues: CASSDPLAGALSYEQYF. The CDR3 coding sequence is TGTGCCAGCAGCGACCCACTAGCGGGGGCACTATCCTACGAGCAGTACTTC.

CDR3 sequence: CASSVNTGGEAFF. CDR3 bases: TGTGCCAGCAGTGTTAACACAGGAGGGGAAGCTTTCTTT. The chain recombines TRBV6-4 with TRBJ1-1; tentatively, D is TRBD1 (5 bases). Germline CDR1 is MRHNA and CDR2 is SNTAGT. Trimming pared 4 bases from V and 8 bases from J, leaving 14 bases between. The CDR3 has 13 amino acids.

CDR3 sequence reads: CAPRGHTEAFF. CDR3 nucleotide sequence: TGTGCCCCACGGGGTCACACTGAAGCTTTCTTT. V and J are TRBV2 and TRBJ1-1, with unresolved D. The germline gives CDR1 SNHLY, CDR2 FYNNEI. The CDR3 extends over 11 amino acids. Trimming took 11 bases from V and 3 from J, leaving 10 bases between them.

This chain joins TRBV18 and TRBJ2-7; TRBD2 might be the D (7 bases). V lost 3 bases to trimming and J lost 6 bases, with 15 bases between them. CDR3 length equals 14 residues. The V gene's germline CDR1 is KGHSH and CDR2 LQKENI. DNA for the CDR3: TGTGCCAGCTCACCCCTGGAGGGGGGGGTCGAGCAGTACTTC. This gives the protein CASSPLEGGVEQYF.

The rearrangement uses TRBV10-3 and TRBJ2-7; 9 bases are a match to TRBD2. The CDR3 contains 16 residues. The V gene's germline CDR1 is ENHRY and CDR2 SYGVKD. The ends lost 3 bases at V and 1 base at J; junction bases unmatched: 7. The CDR3: CAISDPGTSSSYEQYF. The DNA for the CDR3 is TGTGCCATCAGTGATCCCGGGACTAGCTCGTCCTACGAGCAGTACTTC.

The chain joins TRBV6-5 to TRBJ1-3; TRBD1 agrees at 7 bases. Losses at the gene ends were 2 bases for V and 5 bases for J; bases not matched to a gene: 9. CDR1 is MNHEY and CDR2 is SVGAGI in the germline V gene. CDR3 length: 16 amino acids. This chain's CDR3 is CASSYNIPDRRNTIYF. DNA for the CDR3: TGTGCCAGCAGTTACAATATTCCGGACAGGCGAAACACCATATATTTT.

This clone is a singleton in its sample. This rearrangement joins TRBV7-3 to TRBJ2-5; D uncertain. The CDR3 has 15 amino acids. V was pared by 2 bases and J by 1 base, with 11 bases between. CDR1 and CDR2 (germline): SGHTA, FQGTGA. The chain's CDR3 is CASSLVASVQETQYF. The CDR3 DNA reads as TGTGCCAGCAGCTTAGTGGCGAGCGTCCAAGAGACCCAGTACTTC.

The rearrangement links TRBV19 to TRBJ2-5, with D possibly matching TRBD1 (6 bases). The CDR3 loop spans 15 amino acids. CDR1 is LNHDA and CDR2 is SQIVND in the germline V gene (reference sequence). V was cut by 4 bases and J by 0 bases, with 12 bases left in between. The CDR3 DNA is TGTGCCAGTAGTACGGGCCAGGGGAACCAAGAGACCCAGTACTTC. It translates to CASSTGQGNQETQYF.

The J gene is TRBJ1-1, the V gene TRBV30, with D uncertain. This CDR3 has 16 amino acids. Trimming pared 5 bases from V and 3 bases from J, leaving 22 bases between. The germline gives CDR1 GTSNPN, CDR2 SVGIG (reference sequence). The CDR3 DNA reads as TGTGCCTGGTCCTTGGGCGGACTAAGTACGTACACTGAAGCTTTCTTT. As protein: CAWSLGGLSTYTEAFF.

The gene calls are TRBV27 and TRBJ2-2; TRBD1 matches at 9 bases. The trim removed 8 bases at V and 4 bases at J, leaving 5 bases unmatched. CDR1 is MNHEY, CDR2 SMNVEV, per germline (reference sequence). The CDR3 is made up of 14 amino acids. The CDR3 loop is CASEVTGGTGELFF. The CDR3 DNA reads as TGTGCCAGCGAGGTGACAGGGGGCACCGGGGAGCTGTTTTTT.

The chain joins TRBV5-1 to TRBJ2-1; a weak D match, TRBD1 (5 bases). This CDR3 has 14 amino acids. V lost 0 bases, J lost 9 bases, and 13 bases lay in between. Germline V gives CDR1 SGHRS, CDR2 YFSETQ. For the CDR3, the DNA is TGCGCCAGCAGCTTGGGACAGACGGTGGGTGAGCAGTTCTTC. Its translation is CASSLGQTVGEQFF. Full variable domain (missing parts from reference TRBV5-1 and TRBJ2-1): KAGVTQTPRYLIKTRGQQVTLSCSPISGHRSVSWYQQTPGQGLQFLFEYFSETQRNKGNFPGRFSGRQFSNSRSEMNVSTLELGDSALYLCASSLGQTVGEQFFGPGTRLTVL.

The chain couples TRBV10-3 to TRBJ2-1; 14 nucleotides align to TRBD2. The CDR3 sequence is 14 residues long. Germline trimming cut 6 bases from V and 7 bases from J; bases unmatched to any gene: 2. Germline CDR1 and CDR2: ENHRY and SYGVKD. The CDR3 coding sequence is TGTGCCATCAGCCGGACTAGCGGGGGGAATGAGCAGTTCTTC. Encoded protein: CAISRTSGGNEQFF.

This clone has just a few counts. The chain recombines TRBV9 with TRBJ1-6; TRBD1 matches at 7 bases. V dropped 1 base and J dropped 6; count of bases not matched to a gene: 4. The CDR3 runs to 15 residues. Germline CDR1 SGDLS, CDR2 YYNGEE. CDR3 DNA sequence: TGTGCCAGCAGCGTAATGGCAGGGGGTAATTCACCCCTCCACTTT. It encodes CASSVMAGGNSPLHF.

The chain has TRBV6-2 or TRBV6-3 and TRBJ1-6, with 8 bases lining up with TRBD1. Trimming cost V 5 bases and J 10 bases; bases outside gene matches: 4. The germline V gene has CDR1 MNHEY and CDR2 SVGEGT. There are 13 residues in the CDR3. The CDR3 is CASSGQGRSPLHF. The CDR3 DNA reads as TGTGCCAGCAGTGGACAGGGACGGTCACCCCTCCACTTT.

This clone came up a few times. The chain carries TRBV6-2 or TRBV6-3 and TRBJ1-5, with 10 bases matching TRBD1. The CDR3 totals 16 residues. Germline values: CDR1 MNHEY, CDR2 SVGEGT. Trimming cost V 5 bases and J 7 bases; bases outside gene matches: 11. CDR3 region: CASSPDRGPGYQPQHF. CDR3 nucleotides: TGTGCCAGCAGTCCCGACAGGGGGCCGGGATACCAGCCCCAGCATTTT.

This clone occurred a few times. The chain links TRBV27 to TRBJ1-6; the match to TRBD1 covers 8 bases. This CDR3 has 15 amino acids. The ends lost 2 bases at V and 10 bases at J; junction bases unmatched: 7. CDR1 and CDR2 from the germline V gene are MNHEY and SMNVEV (reference sequence). The DNA for the CDR3 is TGTGCCAGCAGTTTACAGGGGGCTTTGGGATCACCCCTCCACTTT. Its protein product is CASSLQGALGSPLHF.